This T cell receptor beta chain originates from a study of blood T cell repertoires in COVID-19. The overall study: Sites across the United States, Italy and Spain contributed samples from acute and convalescent COVID-19. T cells, B-cell-depleted T cells, or PBMCs provided the cDNA or gDNA that served as material.

In the source study's methods: Amplification of reference gene primers was used by the study to estimate nucleated cell counts. Assay used: immunoSEQ multiplex PCR; TCRdb lists only in-frame clones, some missing. V, J and clone size were drawn from that table, and D and trimming were deduced from the DNA. The data hold tens of thousands of clones, with roughly 78% observed a single time. The CDR3 runs to 16 residues. The J segment lost 4 bases and the V segment lost 0 bases, leaving 1 base of the junction unmatched. Germline V gene lookup returns CDR1 SGHNT and CDR2 YYREEE (reference sequence). The sequenced sample was peripheral blood. The sequence was collected from a woman older than 75 with acute or convalescent COVID-19. The chain has TRBV5-4 and TRBJ2-2; 12 bases align to TRBD2. For the CDR3, the DNA is TGTGCCAGCAGCTTGGCTAGCGGGAGGGCCACCGGGGAGCTGTTTTTT. Its translation: CASSLASGRATGELFF.